The next 5 T cell receptor beta chains were all read from a single sample in a study of T-cell reconstitution after alpha-beta-depleted transplantation in children. As it was prepared, the TCRbeta library received unique molecular identifiers. TCRdb ran MiXCR on the PCR reads and lists one entry per CDR3 protein. The sample has 250,000 to 300,000 distinct CDR3 sequences; 10% are singletons. The sample was PBMCs, taken before TCRalphabeta/CD19-depleted stem cell transplant. These receptors originate from a boy under two years old with acute myeloid leukemia, due to receive a stem cell transplant.

The table lists this clonotype with many counts. J is TRBJ2-4 and V is TRBV9; 7 nucleotides align to TRBD1. Germline trimming cut 3 bases from V and 3 bases from J; bases unmatched to any gene: 3. CDR1 is SGDLS and CDR2 is YYNGEE in the germline V gene. The length of the CDR3 is 14 residues. This chain's CDR3 is CASSGRDSKNIQYF. The CDR3 DNA follows: TGTGCCAGCAGCGGCCGGGACAGCAAAAACATTCAGTACTTC.

In this sample, this clonotype turned up many times. This chain joins TRBV7-2 and TRBJ1-1, with 8 bases fitting TRBD1. Germline CDR1 is SGHTA and CDR2 is FQGNSA. V was clipped by 1 base and J by 8 bases; unmatched bases: 3. The CDR3 runs to 13 residues. The CDR3 sequence is CASSLVGDREAFF. The CDR3 DNA follows: TGTGCCAGCAGCTTAGTTGGGGACAGGGAAGCTTTCTTT.

This rearrangement joins TRBV28 to TRBJ2-5, with 7 bases lining up with TRBD2. The trim removed 5 bases at V and 5 bases at J, leaving 8 bases unmatched. From germline, CDR1 is MDHEN and CDR2 SYDVKM. The CDR3 contains 14 residues. CDR3 sequence: CASSRLASWETQYF. In nucleotides, the CDR3 is TGTGCCAGCAGTCGACTAGCTTCCTGGGAGACCCAGTACTTC.

This clonotype came up many times. V and J are TRBV12-3 or TRBV12-4 and TRBJ2-3, with D perhaps TRBD1 (6 bases). V was clipped by 2 bases and J by 1 base, with 10 bases between them. CDR3 size: 15 residues. The CDR3 is CASSLQGRGTDTQYF. Written as DNA, the CDR3 is TGTGCCAGCAGTTTACAGGGGCGAGGCACAGATACGCAGTATTTT.

This clonotype occurred many times. This sequence joins TRBV27 and TRBJ1-1; D gene ambiguous. The V gene's germline CDR1 is MNHEY and CDR2 SMNVEV (reference sequence). The CDR3 is 15 residues long. V was pared by 3 bases and J by 1 base, with 12 bases between. The CDR3 reads CASSLGTVWNTEAFF. DNA of the CDR3: TGTGCCAGCAGTTTGGGAACAGTATGGAACACTGAAGCTTTCTTT.